This TCR beta chain appears in the sequencing data of a study of T-cell reconstitution after alpha-beta-depleted transplantation in children. Study-level findings and limits: When one year had passed after transplant, most T-cell counts and diversity came from newly produced T cells. Diversity of TCRbeta at day 60 was high in some patients, arising from surviving recipient T cells and thymic progenitors. Expanded graft clones numbering several hundred reportedly gave rise to alpha-beta T cells about two months after transplant.

As it was prepared, the TCRbeta library received unique molecular identifiers. MiXCR, applied by TCRdb to the PCR reads, yields one record per CDR3 protein. The table has 250,000 to 400,000 distinct CDR3 sequences, approximately 23% seen once. The V end lost 6 bases, the J end lost 5 bases, and 17 bases lay between the germline ends. CDR3 length: 15 amino acids. The germline CDR1 and CDR2 sequences are ENHRY and SYGVKD. A word on this clonotype: Its antigen is not identified.

The chain links TRBV10-3 to TRBJ2-1; possibly TRBD1 for D (6 bases). This receptor was identified in a male patient younger than 18 who had a stem cell transplant for acute lymphoblastic leukemia, so the T cells may come from the graft donor. Sequenced material: PBMCs, mostly from graft donor cells, taken 180 days after TCRalphabeta/CD19-depleted stem cell transplant. The CDR3 DNA is TGTGCCATCAGACACAGGGAAACGGTCGACAATGAGCAGTTCTTC. This gives the protein CAIRHRETVDNEQFF.